Listed below are T cell receptor beta chains from one sample, sequenced in a study of CD8 T cells in Susac syndrome. A single record per CDR3 protein comes from TCRdb applying MiXCR to the immunoSEQ multiplex PCR reads. Here the sample spans some 76,000 distinct CDR3 sequences, roughly 90% being singletons. Sequenced: CD8+ T cells from PBMCs. These receptors were collected from a human donor with multiple sclerosis. CDR3s include the opening cysteine and the closing phenylalanine or tryptophan. Each record gives: V gene, CDR3 protein.

V gene: TRBV27
CDR3 protein: CASGGAGPNEKLFF

V gene: TRBV9
CDR3 protein: CASSVEGRRTGKDTQYF

V gene: TRBV27
CDR3 protein: CASSLRTAETQYF

V gene: TRBV20-1
CDR3 protein: CSAIRSSTEAFF

V gene: TRBV10-3
CDR3 protein: CAISEYREIYNEQFF

V gene: TRBV28
CDR3 protein: CASSWGRSGNTIYF

V gene: TRBV6-2/TRBV6-3
CDR3 protein: CASSYSDSSTDTQYF

V gene: TRBV7-6
CDR3 protein: CASSPLAGANVLTF

V gene: TRBV6-5
CDR3 protein: CASSRDSAWPGELFF

V gene: TRBV7-3
CDR3 protein: CASSPDRRNTIYF

V gene: TRBV7-9
CDR3 protein: CASTPGAIGELFF

V gene: TRBV7-2
CDR3 protein: CASSLEAFSNQPQHF

V gene: TRBV4-2
CDR3 protein: CASSPRGTGELFF

V gene: TRBV11-2
CDR3 protein: CASSLTGLNNEQFF

V gene: TRBV4-3
CDR3 protein: CASSQDAGGNTEAFF

V gene: TRBV6-5
CDR3 protein: CASSSTGYNEQFF

V gene: TRBV5-4
CDR3 protein: CASSLGTVNYEQYF

V gene: TRBV10-2
CDR3 protein: CASSEFGEDYYGYTF

V gene: TRBV2
CDR3 protein: CASSVPSTGADADTQYF

V gene: TRBV2
CDR3 protein: CASSTIDPAEQYF

V gene: TRBV27
CDR3 protein: CASSLGEGTGVFF

V gene: TRBV28
CDR3 protein: CASSRGQSYEQYF

V gene: TRBV2
CDR3 protein: CASGVGDTNTEAFF

V gene: TRBV4-3
CDR3 protein: CASSHPVLGTGELFF

V gene: TRBV20-1
CDR3 protein: CSATERPVAETYEQYF

V gene: TRBV19
CDR3 protein: CASSWASGNTIYF

V gene: TRBV7-8
CDR3 protein: CASSPTGGSYNSPLHF

V gene: TRBV4-1
CDR3 protein: CASSQVWGNEQYF

V gene: TRBV28
CDR3 protein: CASSLRLGTIYEQYF

V gene: TRBV10-3
CDR3 protein: CAISESKDRGGYTF

V gene: TRBV28
CDR3 protein: CASSFPTGQGLQETQYF

V gene: TRBV7-8
CDR3 protein: CASSLGTGASYEQYF

V gene: TRBV4-2
CDR3 protein: CASSVTGTSGVPYQETQYF

V gene: TRBV4-1
CDR3 protein: CASSPPTPLPGELFF

V gene: TRBV20-1
CDR3 protein: CSARDRYGGNQETQYF

V gene: TRBV5-6
CDR3 protein: CASSLWEDEQFF

V gene: TRBV2
CDR3 protein: CASAPTVNYGYTF

V gene: TRBV4-3
CDR3 protein: CASSIGVGRNTEAFF

V gene: TRBV24-1
CDR3 protein: CATSDLGYNYGYTF

V gene: TRBV12-3/TRBV12-4
CDR3 protein: CASSPWTSGRSNEQFF

V gene: TRBV7-3
CDR3 protein: CASSPGPDDLRRETQYF

V gene: TRBV11-2
CDR3 protein: CASSLDLETQYF

V gene: TRBV20-1
CDR3 protein: CSARGTSGDNEQFF

V gene: TRBV2
CDR3 protein: CASTSGSGGPYEQYF

V gene: TRBV19
CDR3 protein: CASIHPRSGGLNTEAFF

V gene: TRBV29-1
CDR3 protein: CSVEKATGEKLFF

V gene: TRBV20-1
CDR3 protein: CSASAGLLGSYNEQFF

V gene: TRBV29-1
CDR3 protein: CSVGDSYSREQYF

V gene: TRBV19
CDR3 protein: CASSMGQPAYNEQFF

V gene: TRBV19
CDR3 protein: CATLGEFYSNQPQHF

V gene: TRBV5-8
CDR3 protein: CASSLGTGSGNQPQHF

V gene: TRBV12-3/TRBV12-4
CDR3 protein: CASSLGHGLAGGVTDTQYF

V gene: TRBV27
CDR3 protein: CASSHRGDEQYF

V gene: TRBV19
CDR3 protein: CASAGLSYNEQFF

V gene: TRBV6-1
CDR3 protein: CASSDIQGAFDGYTF